The next 20 T cell receptor beta chains were all read from a single sample in a study of cytomegalovirus exposure and HLA in healthy donors. The study ran its PCR with 60 Vbeta and 13 Jbeta primers. Method: immunoSEQ multiplex PCR; TCRdb's copy keeps in-frame clones and lacks some. Among around 250,000 clones listed, roughly 91% were seen once. The sample consisted of PBMCs. Every receptor here comes from a girl aged 2-10 years in good health and CMV-seronegative.

The chain is built from TRBV7-2 and TRBJ2-1, with a tentative D call TRBD2 (7 bases). Trimming took 4 bases from V and 8 from J, leaving 15 bases between them. Germline lookup yields CDR1 SGHTA and CDR2 FQGNSA. The CDR3 runs to 14 residues. The CDR3 DNA follows: TGTGCCAGCAGCTGGGGGGGGCCAACCCATGAGCAGTTCTTC. It encodes CASSWGGPTHEQFF.

The chain is built from TRBV19 and TRBJ1-5, with TRBD1 as a possible D gene (5 bases). This CDR3 contains 15 residues. V was trimmed by 6 bases and J by 4 bases, leaving 16 bases between them. Looked up from germline, CDR1 is LNHDA and CDR2 is SQIVND (reference sequence). The CDR3, as DNA: TGTGCCAGTAGCACCCAGGGCAGAAAGAATCAGCCCCAGCATTTT. It encodes CASSTQGRKNQPQHF.

About this clone: A junction end diverges from the germline sequence, so it may reflect a read error. The rearrangement uses TRBV15 and TRBJ1-4, with unresolved D. Germline V lookup: CDR1 LNHNV, CDR2 YYDKDF (reference sequence). This CDR3 region has 13 residues. The CDR3, as DNA: TGTGCCACCAGGAGAGGGTCAGGAGAAAAACTGTTTTTT. Translation: CATRRGSGEKLFF.

The chain combines TRBV4-1 with TRBJ2-1, with TRBD2 as a possible D gene (5 bases). Germline V gives CDR1 MGHRA, CDR2 YSYEKL. CDR3 length: 13 residues. V gave up 4 bases and J gave up 8 bases, with 12 bases separating them. CDR3 coding DNA: TGCGCCAGCAGCCTCCCCGGGGTTGATGAGCAGTTCTTC. Its translation: CASSLPGVDEQFF.

The chain has TRBV18 and TRBJ1-1, with TRBD1 identical over 10 bases. The CDR3 has 15 amino acids. CDR1 KGHSH and CDR2 LQKENI come from the germline V gene. Trimming at V came to 5 bases and at J to 1 base, leaving 4 bases not matched to a gene. The CDR3 loop reads CASSTRQGANTEAFF. Written as DNA, the CDR3 is TGTGCCAGCTCAACAAGACAGGGGGCGAACACTGAAGCTTTCTTT. Based on the CDR3 plus reference TRBV18 and TRBJ1-1, the full variable domain is NAGVMQNPRHLVRRRGQEARLRCSPMKGHSHVYWYRQLPEEGLKFMVYLQKENIIDESGMPKERFSAEFPKEGPSILRIQQVVRGDSAAYFCASSTRQGANTEAFFGQGTRLTVV.

The chain carries TRBV5-1 and TRBJ2-2; weak D call: TRBD1 (5 bases). V dropped 4 bases and J dropped 5 bases, with 30 bases sitting between them. The V gene's germline CDR1 is SGHRS and CDR2 YFSETQ. The length of the CDR3 is 20 residues. CDR3 sequence: CASSPAGPLTRGPRTGELFF. The CDR3 bases are TGCGCCAGCAGCCCTGCAGGGCCCCTGACTCGCGGCCCGAGGACCGGGGAGCTGTTTTTT.

The V and J genes are TRBV5-1 and TRBJ1-2; D is perhaps TRBD1 (6 bases). The germline V and J ends were trimmed by 5 bases and 7 bases, with 15 bases remaining between them. The V gene's germline CDR1 is SGHRS and CDR2 YFSETQ. The CDR3 consists of 13 residues. In DNA, the CDR3 is TGCGCCAGCAGGTCTACAGGGCCAGGTGGCTACACCTTC. It specifies CASRSTGPGGYTF. The variable domain in full, with the rest retrieved from reference TRBV5-1 and TRBJ1-2, is KAGVTQTPRYLIKTRGQQVTLSCSPISGHRSVSWYQQTPGQGLQFLFEYFSETQRNKGNFPGRFSGRQFSNSRSEMNVSTLELGDSALYLCASRSTGPGGYTFGSGTRLTVV.

The chain couples TRBV7-8 to TRBJ1-2, with a possible D match to TRBD1 (6 bases). CDR1 SGHVS and CDR2 FQNEAQ come from the germline V gene. The ends were cut back, 2 bases at V and 4 bases at J, with 8 bases in the middle. The length of the CDR3 is 13 residues. The CDR3 bases are TGTGCCAGCAGCTTAACAGGGCGCTATGGCTACACCTTC. This codes for CASSLTGRYGYTF.

The J gene is TRBJ2-7, the V gene TRBV4-1; D is unresolved. Germline CDR1 and CDR2: MGHRA and YSYEKL. The CDR3 has 15 amino acids. The V end lost 1 base, the J end lost 7 bases, and 17 bases lay between the germline ends. The CDR3 protein is CASSQGSTSPGEQYF. The CDR3 nucleotides read TGCGCCAGCAGCCAAGGAAGCACTTCTCCTGGTGAGCAGTACTTC.

V usage is TRBV18 and J usage is TRBJ2-7, with TRBD1 matching 9 bases. With 3 bases clipped from V and 4 bases from J, the junction kept 4 bases outside the gene matches. Looked up from germline, CDR1 is KGHSH and CDR2 is LQKENI. The length of the CDR3 is 14 residues. CDR3 bases: TGTGCCAGCTCACCGGGACAGGGAATTTACGAGCAGTACTTC. Its protein product is CASSPGQGIYEQYF.

This chain joins TRBV18 and TRBJ1-1, with 7 nucleotides matching TRBD1. Unmatched junction bases numbered 5, after V lost 0 bases and J lost 1 base. There are 16 residues in the CDR3. Per the germline V gene, CDR1 is KGHSH and CDR2 is LQKENI. In DNA form, the CDR3 reads TGTGCCAGCTCACCACCGGTTGGGACAGCGAACACTGAAGCTTTCTTT. Translated: CASSPPVGTANTEAFF.

The chain combines TRBV2 with TRBJ1-2; D not resolved. CDR1 is SNHLY, CDR2 FYNNEI, per germline. This CDR3 is 17 amino acids long. The germline V and J ends were trimmed by 4 bases and 2 bases, with 20 bases remaining between them. CDR3 sequence: CASSVRRRRSENYGYTF. The CDR3 nucleotides read TGTGCCAGCAGTGTTAGGCGGAGGCGCTCAGAGAACTATGGCTACACCTTC.

The J gene is TRBJ1-5, the V gene TRBV7-9; TRBD1 matches at 8 bases. The V and J ends lost 5 bases and 6 bases, in that order; junction bases with no gene match: 9. CDR1 SEHNR and CDR2 FQNEAQ come from the germline V gene (reference sequence). The CDR3 totals 15 residues. CDR3 in amino acids: CASSETGGEGQPQHF. For the CDR3, the DNA is TGTGCCAGCAGCGAAACAGGGGGAGAGGGTCAGCCCCAGCATTTT. Filled out from reference TRBV7-9 and TRBJ1-5, the complete variable domain reads DTGVSQNPRHKITKRGQNVTFRCDPISEHNRLYWYRQTLGQGPEFLTYFQNEAQLEKSRLLSDRFSAERPKGSFSTLEIQRTEQGDSAMYLCASSETGGEGQPQHFGDGTRLSIL.

This clone was seen just once. The chain joins TRBV6-1 to TRBJ2-3; TRBD2 matches 9 bases. V shed 6 bases, J shed 3 bases, and the junction held 7 bases outside the gene matches. This CDR3 is built from 15 residues. Germline V gene sequence: CDR1 MNHNS, CDR2 SASEGT. CDR3 sequence reads: CASRSRRGGTDTQYF. Here the CDR3 DNA reads TGTGCCAGCAGGAGTCGGCGGGGGGGTACAGATACGCAGTATTTT.

The V gene is TRBV4-2, the J gene TRBJ1-6, with TRBD1 identical over 11 bases. The CDR3 extends over 16 amino acids. Germline loops: CDR1 LGHNA, CDR2 YNFKEQ. V trimming: 4 bases; J trimming: 10 bases; junction bases outside the gene matches: 9. The CDR3: CASSLGQGDLGSPLHF. DNA for the CDR3: TGTGCCAGCAGCCTGGGACAGGGGGATTTGGGGTCACCCCTCCACTTT.

This chain uses TRBV18 with TRBJ1-3, with TRBD1 matching over 12 bases. The CDR3 sequence is 16 residues long. J gave up 4 bases and V 3 bases, and 4 bases lay outside the gene matches. The germline V gene encodes CDR1 KGHSH and CDR2 LQKENI. The CDR3 DNA sequence: TGTGCCAGCTCACCGGCGGGACAGGGGGCCGGAAACACCATATATTTT. Translation gives CASSPAGQGAGNTIYF.

The chain employs TRBV5-4 and TRBJ2-7; 14 positions match TRBD2. Trimming removed 4 bases from V and 3 bases from J; junction bases left unmatched: 6. CDR1 SGHNT and CDR2 YYREEE come from the germline V gene (reference sequence). This CDR3 region has 16 residues. CDR3 nucleotide sequence: TGTGCCAGCAGCCGAGGACTAGCGGGAGGCCTCTACGAGCAGTACTTC. This gives the protein CASSRGLAGGLYEQYF.

This chain joins TRBV10-3 and TRBJ2-3, with D perhaps matching TRBD2 (5 bases). V was pared by 6 bases and J by 6 bases, with 16 bases between. Per germline, CDR1 ENHRY and CDR2 SYGVKD. This CDR3 contains 14 residues. This chain's CDR3 is CAISPEGRSDTQYF. The CDR3 region has the DNA TGTGCCATCAGCCCCGAGGGAAGGTCGGATACGCAGTATTTT.

This clone was seen a few times. The chain recombines TRBV30 with TRBJ1-1; D ambiguous. The CDR3 runs 13 residues. Germline CDR1 and CDR2: GTSNPN and SVGIG (reference sequence). Trimming cost V 3 bases and J 0 bases, with 8 bases left between them. The CDR3 nucleotides read TGTGCCTGGAGGCGGGTCTTGAACACTGAAGCTTTCTTT. Protein sequence: CAWRRVLNTEAFF.

V is TRBV5-4 and J is TRBJ2-5; possible D gene TRBD1, 6 bases. The CDR3 is made up of 14 amino acids. Trimming removed 4 bases at V and 3 bases at J, with 13 bases between. Germline V gene lookup returns CDR1 SGHNT and CDR2 YYREEE (reference sequence). This CDR3 reads CASSPRDTEETQYF. The CDR3 DNA reads as TGTGCCAGCAGCCCCCGGGACACAGAAGAGACCCAGTACTTC.